These 18 T cell receptor beta chains came from one sample sequenced in a study of T cell changes during pregnancy in multiple sclerosis. Repertoires were generated with immunoSEQ multiplex PCR, while TCRdb's copy carries only in-frame clones and drops some. The sample comprises tens of thousands of clones, 90% of which are singletons, and just over 3% rests with the top ten. This material consisted of CD8+ T cells from peripheral blood mononuclear cells, taken before pregnancy. These receptors were collected from a female donor with multiple sclerosis, enrolled in a pregnancy study.

The chain combines TRBV2 with TRBJ1-4; TRBD1 agrees at 9 bases. Germline assignment: CDR1 SNHLY and CDR2 FYNNEI. The CDR3 totals 14 residues. V lost 4 bases and J lost 7; bases outside the gene matches: 4. CDR3 sequence: CASSVRDRAEKLFF. Written as DNA, the CDR3 is TGTGCCAGCAGTGTCCGGGACAGGGCTGAAAAACTGTTTTTT. The full variable domain, completed using reference TRBV2 and TRBJ1-4, is EPEVTQTPSHQVTQMGQEVILRCVPISNHLYFYWYRQILGQKVEFLVSFYNNEISEKSEIFDDQFSVERPDGSNFTLKIRSTKLEDSAMYFCASSVRDRAEKLFFGSGTQLSVL.

V is TRBV9 and J is TRBJ1-1, with 9 nucleotides matching TRBD1. V was clipped by 0 bases and J by 11 bases; unmatched bases: 8. CDR1 is SGDLS and CDR2 is YYNGEE in the germline V gene. The CDR3 extends over 14 amino acids. In DNA, the CDR3 is TGTGCCAGCAGCGTAGGACGGGACAGGGAAAAGGCTTTCTTT. Protein product: CASSVGRDREKAFF.

CDR3 sequence (DNA): TGTGCCACCAGCAGAGATCGGGGGAACGAGCAGTACTTC. It yields the protein CATSRDRGNEQYF. The chain combines TRBV15 with TRBJ2-7; D is possibly TRBD2 (6 bases). The CDR3 length is 13 residues. V was clipped by 0 bases and J by 5 bases, with 8 bases between them. Looked up from germline, CDR1 is LNHNV and CDR2 is YYDKDF (reference sequence). The full variable domain, completed using reference TRBV15 and TRBJ2-7, is DAMVIQNPRYQVTQFGKPVTLSCSQTLNHNVMYWYQQKSSQAPKLLFHYYDKDFNNEADTPDNFQSRRPNTSFCFLDIRSPGLGDTAMYLCATSRDRGNEQYFGPGTRLTVT.

The chain carries TRBV30 and TRBJ1-1; 10 bases match TRBD1. The CDR3 contains 14 residues. Germline V gene lookup returns CDR1 GTSNPN and CDR2 SVGIG (reference sequence). J lost 7 bases, V lost 0 bases, and 5 bases had no gene match. The CDR3 region is CAWSVLGTGDEAFF. The CDR3 DNA reads as TGTGCCTGGAGTGTACTCGGGACAGGGGATGAAGCTTTCTTT.

The chain uses TRBV4-2 and TRBJ2-2; TRBD2 is a possible D gene (6 bases). The CDR3 runs 14 residues. V lost 1 base to trimming and J lost 6 bases, with 9 bases between them. Germline V gene lookup returns CDR1 LGHNA and CDR2 YNFKEQ. CDR3 in amino acids: CASSQGGDPGELFF. The CDR3 DNA follows: TGTGCCAGCAGCCAAGGGGGGGACCCCGGGGAGCTGTTTTTT.

The rearrangement joins TRBV19 to TRBJ1-1, with 7 bases lining up with TRBD1. Trimming removed 8 bases from V and 6 bases from J; junction bases left unmatched: 6. Looked up from germline, CDR1 is LNHDA and CDR2 is SQIVND (reference sequence). The CDR3 has 12 amino acids. CDR3 region: CASSTGVPEAFF. DNA of the CDR3: TGTGCCAGTTCTACAGGGGTACCTGAAGCTTTCTTT.

This rearrangement joins TRBV6-1 to TRBJ2-7; D gene uncertain. Trimming took off 2 bases at V and 7 bases at J, with 9 bases between the two ends. CDR3 length: 12 residues. Germline CDR1 and CDR2: MNHNS and SASEGT. The CDR3 region is CASSEFFQEQYF. The CDR3 DNA is TGTGCCAGCAGTGAATTTTTTCAAGAGCAGTACTTC.

The chain has TRBV9 and TRBJ2-2, with a weak D call TRBD2 (5 bases). This CDR3 has 15 amino acids. Germline values: CDR1 SGDLS, CDR2 YYNGEE. The V gene lost 4 bases and the J gene lost 0 bases, with 10 bases spanning the gap. Here the CDR3 DNA reads TGTGCCAGCAGCCCCGCGGGCGCGAACACCGGGGAGCTGTTTTTT. The encoded protein is CASSPAGANTGELFF.

The chain carries TRBV15 and TRBJ1-5, with a possible D match to TRBD1 (5 bases). The germline V and J ends were trimmed by 5 bases and 0 bases, with 14 bases remaining between them. The CDR3 consists of 16 residues. From germline, CDR1 is LNHNV and CDR2 YYDKDF (reference sequence). The CDR3 sequence: CATSERRQNSNQPQHF. In nucleotides, the CDR3 is TGTGCCACCAGCGAACGCCGACAGAATAGCAATCAGCCCCAGCATTTT.

A single count supports this clone. The chain uses TRBV4-3 and TRBJ1-1; 7 bases fit TRBD1. V gave up 5 bases and J gave up 1 base; unmatched junction bases: 4. The CDR3 sequence is 14 residues long. The germline CDR1 and CDR2 sequences are LGHNA and YSLEER. This CDR3 is CASSSRQGNTEAFF. CDR3 sequence (DNA): TGCGCCAGCAGCTCCCGACAGGGGAACACTGAAGCTTTCTTT.

This chain joins TRBV7-6 and TRBJ1-1, with 7 bases identical to TRBD1. This CDR3 has 16 amino acids. Germline-derived CDR1 and CDR2 are SGHVS and FNYEAQ. After removal of 5 bases from V and 3 bases from J, the junction contained 12 bases not matched to a gene. The CDR3 is CASSGTVLSGDTEAFF. In DNA, the CDR3 is TGTGCCAGCAGCGGGACAGTCCTCTCTGGAGACACTGAAGCTTTCTTT.

The V and J genes are TRBV29-1 and TRBJ1-3; TRBD1 might be the D (5 bases). The V and J ends lost 4 bases and 4 bases respectively, with 14 bases between them. Looked up from germline, CDR1 is SQVTM and CDR2 is ANQGSEA. The CDR3 consists of 14 residues. The CDR3 DNA is TGCAGCGTTGCAGGACATCCAAAAGGAAACACCATATATTTT. This codes for CSVAGHPKGNTIYF.

The genes are TRBV2 and TRBJ1-2; perhaps TRBD1 as D (6 bases). Germline values: CDR1 SNHLY, CDR2 FYNNEI. V was trimmed by 0 bases and J by 2 bases, leaving 10 bases between them. The CDR3 is made up of 15 amino acids. The CDR3, as DNA: TGTGCCAGCAGTGAAGCGCGGACAGCAAACTATGGCTACACCTTC. Its protein product is CASSEARTANYGYTF.

This clone was observed a single time. V usage is TRBV4-3 and J usage is TRBJ2-2, with TRBD2 matching 12 bases. V was clipped by 1 base and J by 1 base; unmatched bases: 4. Germline values: CDR1 LGHNA, CDR2 YSLEER. The length of the CDR3 is 18 residues. CDR3 amino acids: CASSQAASGGGNTGELFF. DNA for the CDR3: TGCGCCAGCAGCCAAGCGGCTAGCGGGGGGGGGAACACCGGGGAGCTGTTTTTT.

J is TRBJ1-5 and V is TRBV6-5; D gene unclear. Germline CDR1 and CDR2: MNHEY and SVGAGI. Deletions cut 2 bases from V and 3 bases from J, with 8 bases between. The CDR3 is 14 amino acids. The CDR3 spells CASSYGATNQPQHF. The CDR3 DNA reads TGTGCCAGCAGTTACGGAGCCACCAATCAGCCCCAGCATTTT.

The chain combines TRBV4-1 with TRBJ2-7; no definite D call. With 0 bases removed from V and 2 bases from J, the gap between germline ends came to 8 bases. The CDR3 length is 14 residues. In germline, CDR1 is MGHRA, CDR2 YSYEKL. Here the CDR3 DNA reads TGCGCCAGCAGCCAAGATAGTAACCCCTACGAGCAGTACTTC. Its protein product is CASSQDSNPYEQYF.

The chain employs TRBV9 and TRBJ2-2; possible D gene TRBD1, 6 bases. Germline CDR1 reads SGDLS; CDR2 reads YYNGEE. CDR3 length: 16 residues. V lost 4 bases and J lost 3, with 16 bases in between. In DNA, the CDR3 is TGTGCCAGCAGCCTTTCGGACAGTATTTACACCGGGGAGCTGTTTTTT. Translation gives CASSLSDSIYTGELFF.

The rearrangement joins TRBV7-8 to TRBJ1-2, with 9 positions matching TRBD1. This CDR3 is built from 15 residues. The junction had 7 bases not matched to a gene; V was cut back by 2 bases and J by 6 bases. Per germline, CDR1 SGHVS and CDR2 FQNEAQ. DNA for the CDR3: TGTGCCAGCAGCTTACGGACAGGGGTTTCGGATGGCTACACCTTC. It specifies CASSLRTGVSDGYTF. The full variable domain, with the rest looked up from reference TRBV7-8 and TRBJ1-2, is GAGVSQSPRYKVAKRGQDVALRCDPISGHVSLFWYQQALGQGPEFLTYFQNEAQLDKSGLPSDRFFAERPEGSVSTLKIQRTQQEDSAVYLCASSLRTGVSDGYTFGSGTRLTVV.